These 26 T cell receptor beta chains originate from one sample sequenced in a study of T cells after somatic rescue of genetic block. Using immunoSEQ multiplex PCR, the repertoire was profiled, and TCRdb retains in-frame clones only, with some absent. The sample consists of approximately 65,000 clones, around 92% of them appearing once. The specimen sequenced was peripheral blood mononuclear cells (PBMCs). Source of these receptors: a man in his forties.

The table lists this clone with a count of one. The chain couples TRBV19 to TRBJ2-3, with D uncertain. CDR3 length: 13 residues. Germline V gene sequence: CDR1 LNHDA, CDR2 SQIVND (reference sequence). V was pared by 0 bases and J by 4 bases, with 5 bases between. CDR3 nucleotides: TGTGCCAGTAGTATAGATGTCGCAGATACGCAGTATTTT. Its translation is CASSIDVADTQYF.

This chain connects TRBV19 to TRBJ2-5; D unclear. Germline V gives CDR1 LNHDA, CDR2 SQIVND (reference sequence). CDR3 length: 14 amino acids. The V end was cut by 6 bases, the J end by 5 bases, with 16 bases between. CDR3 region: CASSSGLGYETQYF. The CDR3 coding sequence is TGTGCCAGTAGCTCTGGGCTGGGATACGAGACCCAGTACTTC.

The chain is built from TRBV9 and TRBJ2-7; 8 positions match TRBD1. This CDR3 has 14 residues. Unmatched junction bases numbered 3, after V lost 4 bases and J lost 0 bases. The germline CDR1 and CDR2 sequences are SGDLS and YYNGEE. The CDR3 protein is CASSSQGASYEQYF. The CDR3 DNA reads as TGTGCCAGCAGCTCCCAGGGGGCCTCCTACGAGCAGTACTTC.

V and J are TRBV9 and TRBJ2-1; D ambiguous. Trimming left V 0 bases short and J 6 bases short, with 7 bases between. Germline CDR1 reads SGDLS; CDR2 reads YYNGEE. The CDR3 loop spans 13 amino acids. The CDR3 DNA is TGTGCCAGCAGCGTAGGGGCTAGCAATGAGCAGTTCTTC. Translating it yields CASSVGASNEQFF.

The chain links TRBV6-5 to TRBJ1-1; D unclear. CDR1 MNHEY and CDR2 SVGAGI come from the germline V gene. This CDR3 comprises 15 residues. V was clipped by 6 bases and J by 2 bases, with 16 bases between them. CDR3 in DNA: TGTGCCAGCAGCTCAACGTCGGGGATAAACACTGAAGCTTTCTTT. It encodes CASSSTSGINTEAFF.

The DNA of the CDR3 is TGTGCCTGGAGTGGCCAGGGCATCTCCGAGCAGTACTTC. Its protein is CAWSGQGISEQYF. V and J are TRBV30 and TRBJ2-7; possible D gene TRBD1, 5 bases. V was pared by 1 base and J by 6 bases, with 13 bases between. Germline V lookup: CDR1 GTSNPN, CDR2 SVGIG (reference sequence). The CDR3 has 13 residues.

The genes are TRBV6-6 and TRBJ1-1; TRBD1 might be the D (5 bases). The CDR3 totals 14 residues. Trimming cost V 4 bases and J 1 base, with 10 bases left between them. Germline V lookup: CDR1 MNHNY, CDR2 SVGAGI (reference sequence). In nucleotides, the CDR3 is TGTGCCAGCAGTTTTAGACAGCGGAACACTGAAGCTTTCTTT. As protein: CASSFRQRNTEAFF.

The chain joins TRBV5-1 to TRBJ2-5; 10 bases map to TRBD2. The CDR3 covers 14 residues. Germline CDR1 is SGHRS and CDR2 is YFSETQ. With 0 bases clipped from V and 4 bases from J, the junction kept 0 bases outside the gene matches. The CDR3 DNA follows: TGCGCCAGCAGCTTGGGACTAGCGGGAGAGACCCAGTACTTC. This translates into CASSLGLAGETQYF.

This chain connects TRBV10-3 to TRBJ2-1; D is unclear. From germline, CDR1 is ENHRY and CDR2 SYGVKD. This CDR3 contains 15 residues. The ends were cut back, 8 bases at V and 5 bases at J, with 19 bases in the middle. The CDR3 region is CAIAPDVTGDNEQFF. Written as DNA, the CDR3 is TGTGCCATCGCCCCGGATGTAACTGGCGACAATGAGCAGTTCTTC.

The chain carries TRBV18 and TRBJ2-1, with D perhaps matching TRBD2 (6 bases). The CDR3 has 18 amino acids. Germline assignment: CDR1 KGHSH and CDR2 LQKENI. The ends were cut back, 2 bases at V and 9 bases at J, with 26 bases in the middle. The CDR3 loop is CASSPVGPGTLRGVEQFF. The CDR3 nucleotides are TGTGCCAGCTCACCAGTAGGACCCGGGACTCTTAGGGGTGTTGAGCAGTTCTTC.

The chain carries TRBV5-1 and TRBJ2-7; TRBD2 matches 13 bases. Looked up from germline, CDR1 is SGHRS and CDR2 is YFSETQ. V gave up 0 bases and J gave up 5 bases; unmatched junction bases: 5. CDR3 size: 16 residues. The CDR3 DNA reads TGCGCCAGCAGCTTGGCCGGGACTAGCGGGACCCACGAGCAGTACTTC. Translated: CASSLAGTSGTHEQYF.

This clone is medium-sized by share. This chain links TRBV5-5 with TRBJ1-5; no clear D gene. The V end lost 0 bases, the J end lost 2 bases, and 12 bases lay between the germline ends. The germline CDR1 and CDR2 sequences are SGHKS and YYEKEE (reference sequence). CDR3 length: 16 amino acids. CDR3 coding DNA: TGTGCCAGCAGCTTGGGGGTTTCAACAGGCAATCAGCCCCAGCATTTT. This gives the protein CASSLGVSTGNQPQHF.

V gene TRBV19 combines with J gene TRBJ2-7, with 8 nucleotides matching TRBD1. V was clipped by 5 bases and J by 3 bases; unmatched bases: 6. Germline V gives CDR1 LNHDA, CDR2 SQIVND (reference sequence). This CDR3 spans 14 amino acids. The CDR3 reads CASSSGGQIYEQYF. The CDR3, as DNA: TGTGCCAGTAGTTCAGGGGGCCAAATCTACGAGCAGTACTTC. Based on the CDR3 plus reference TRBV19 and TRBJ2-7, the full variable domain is DGGITQSPKYLFRKEGQNVTLSCEQNLNHDAMYWYRQDPGQGLRLIYYSQIVNDFQKGDIAEGYSVSREKKESFPLTVTSAQKNPTAFYLCASSSGGQIYEQYFGPGTRLTVT.

The CDR3 DNA sequence: TGTGCCAGCAGCCCGGACAGGGGGAACACCGGGGAGCTGTTTTTT. Its protein product is CASSPDRGNTGELFF. The rearrangement links TRBV6-5 to TRBJ2-2; 9 nucleotides agree with TRBD1. CDR3 length equals 15 residues. Per the germline V gene, CDR1 is MNHEY and CDR2 is SVGAGI. The trim removed 6 bases at V and 1 base at J, leaving 3 bases unmatched.

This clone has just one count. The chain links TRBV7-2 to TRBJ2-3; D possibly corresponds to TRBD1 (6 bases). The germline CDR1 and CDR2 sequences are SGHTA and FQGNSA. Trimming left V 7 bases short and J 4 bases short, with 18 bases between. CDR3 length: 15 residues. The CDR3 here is CASTLSWGPADTQYF. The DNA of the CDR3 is TGTGCCAGCACCCTTAGTTGGGGGCCCGCAGATACGCAGTATTTT.

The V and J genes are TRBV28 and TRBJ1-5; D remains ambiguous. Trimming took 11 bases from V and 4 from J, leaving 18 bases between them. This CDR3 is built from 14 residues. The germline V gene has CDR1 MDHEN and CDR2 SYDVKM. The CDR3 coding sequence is TGTGCCGCATTGGGAGGCGGCGGGAATCAGCCCCAGCATTTT. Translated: CAALGGGGNQPQHF.

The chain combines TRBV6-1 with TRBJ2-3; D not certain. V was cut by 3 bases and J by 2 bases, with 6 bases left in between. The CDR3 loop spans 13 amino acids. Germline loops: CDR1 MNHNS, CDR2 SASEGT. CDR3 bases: TGTGCCAGCAGTGAGCATCTCACAGATACGCAGTATTTT. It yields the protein CASSEHLTDTQYF.

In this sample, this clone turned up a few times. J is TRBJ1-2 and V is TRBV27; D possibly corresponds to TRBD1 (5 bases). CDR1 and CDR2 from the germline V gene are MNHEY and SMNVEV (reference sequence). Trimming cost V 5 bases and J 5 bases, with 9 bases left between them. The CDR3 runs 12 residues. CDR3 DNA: TGTGCCAGCAGTCCCCAGGGATATGGCTACACCTTC. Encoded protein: CASSPQGYGYTF.

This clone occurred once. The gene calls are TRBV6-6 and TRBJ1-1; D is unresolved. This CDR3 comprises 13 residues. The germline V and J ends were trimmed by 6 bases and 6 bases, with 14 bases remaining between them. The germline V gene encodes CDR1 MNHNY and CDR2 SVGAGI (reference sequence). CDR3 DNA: TGTGCCAGCAGCAAAGGGAGTCTTCCTGAAGCTTTCTTT. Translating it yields CASSKGSLPEAFF.

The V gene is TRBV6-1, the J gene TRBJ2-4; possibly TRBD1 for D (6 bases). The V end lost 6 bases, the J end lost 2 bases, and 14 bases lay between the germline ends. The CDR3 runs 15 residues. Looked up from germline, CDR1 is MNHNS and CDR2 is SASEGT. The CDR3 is CASSPQGDPKNIQYF. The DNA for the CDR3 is TGTGCCAGCAGCCCACAGGGTGACCCCAAAAACATTCAGTACTTC.

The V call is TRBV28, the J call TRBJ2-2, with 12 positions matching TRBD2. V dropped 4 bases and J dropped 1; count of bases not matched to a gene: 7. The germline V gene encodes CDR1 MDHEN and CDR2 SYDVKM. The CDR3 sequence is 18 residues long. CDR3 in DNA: TGTGCCAGCAGTTCCAAATGGACTAGCGGGAAGAACACCGGGGAGCTGTTTTTT. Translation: CASSSKWTSGKNTGELFF.

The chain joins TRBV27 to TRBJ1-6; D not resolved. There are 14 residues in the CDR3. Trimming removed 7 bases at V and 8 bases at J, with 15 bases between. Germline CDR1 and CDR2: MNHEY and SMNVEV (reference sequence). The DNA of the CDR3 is TGTGCCAGCATGGTGTTCGAGGGAGATTCACCCCTCCACTTT. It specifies CASMVFEGDSPLHF.

DNA for the CDR3: TGTGCCAGCACCTTCGGACAGGGTTCCTACGAGCAGTACTTC. Its protein is CASTFGQGSYEQYF. V and J are TRBV28 and TRBJ2-7, with 8 bases matching TRBD1. With 7 bases clipped from V and 1 base from J, the junction kept 6 bases outside the gene matches. The CDR3 extends over 14 amino acids. Per germline, CDR1 MDHEN and CDR2 SYDVKM.

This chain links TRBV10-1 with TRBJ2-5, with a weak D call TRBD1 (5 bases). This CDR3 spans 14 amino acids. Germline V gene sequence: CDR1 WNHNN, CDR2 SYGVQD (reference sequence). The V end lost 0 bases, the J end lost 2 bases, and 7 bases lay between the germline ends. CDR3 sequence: CASSESPGQETQYF. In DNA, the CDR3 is TGCGCCAGCAGTGAGTCGCCAGGGCAAGAGACCCAGTACTTC.

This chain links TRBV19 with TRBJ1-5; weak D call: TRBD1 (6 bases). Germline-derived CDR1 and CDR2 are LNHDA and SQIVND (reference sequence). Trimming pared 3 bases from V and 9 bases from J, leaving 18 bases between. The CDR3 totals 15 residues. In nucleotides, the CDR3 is TGTGCCAGTAGTATTGGGCGGCAGGGGCGAGCGCCCCAGCATTTT. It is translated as CASSIGRQGRAPQHF.

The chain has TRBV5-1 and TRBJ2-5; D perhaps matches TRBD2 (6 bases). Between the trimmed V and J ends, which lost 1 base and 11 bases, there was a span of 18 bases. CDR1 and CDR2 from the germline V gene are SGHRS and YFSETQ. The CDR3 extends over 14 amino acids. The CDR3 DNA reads TGCGCCAGCAGCTTGCGGGTGATAGGGGAGGAGCAGTACTTC. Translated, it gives CASSLRVIGEEQYF.